The sequence of this T cell receptor beta chain was determined in a study of blood T cell repertoires in COVID-19 (dated by TCRdb to between 2020 and 2021). Broadly, across the study: Samples covering the acute and convalescent phases of COVID-19 were provided by collaborators in the United States, Italy and Spain. The prospective study material was composed of cDNA or gDNA derived from T cells, B-cell-depleted T cells, or PBMCs. Deeply sampled blood TCRbeta repertoires from subjects exposed to, actively infected with, or recovered from COVID-19 were included in the dataset. The repertoires were released in a freely available public database intended as a resource for research on the immune response to SARS-CoV-2. The samples were drawn from two sources: the first 160 participants of the ongoing ImmuneRACE study, and 950 to 1,500 subjects contributed by 6 global collaborators. Sample metadata almost always included a de-identified subject ID, COVID-19 status, age in years and sex. HLA class I and class II types, where available, came from metadata supplied by the sample provider rather than from assay-based typing. Findings and caveats that apply to the study as a whole: Clinical and demographic metadata were provided uncurated, with the amount varying by source and participant.

Whole blood was collected in K2EDTA tubes by collaborating institutions according to the institutions' own protocols. Collaborator samples were shipped for TCRbeta analysis as frozen whole blood, isolated PBMCs, or DNA extracted from either sample type. TCRbeta CDR3 regions were amplified from genomic DNA using the immunoSEQ Assay, a bias-controlled multiplex PCR. The paper's data handling went like this. Nucleated cell counts per sample were estimated from amplification of reference gene primers within the assay. To quantify the absolute abundance of each unique TCRbeta CDR3 rearrangement, sequence reads were collapsed and filtered. For each sample, productive Simpson clonality was calculated by taking the square root of Simpson's diversity index across productive rearrangements. TCRdb obtained this table from immuneACCESS and retained in-frame rearrangements with V and J assigned. These tables miss some clones; where compared with another copy, unresolved V genes account for less than half of the shortfall, and the remainder is unexplained. V and J calls and clone size are those listed in that table; D and trimming were worked out from the DNA. The table for this sample lists around 200,000 clones; roughly 85% of them were counted only once. Almost 5% of the sample is held by the ten biggest clonotypes.

Including the terminal cysteine and phenylalanine, the CDR3 comprises 14 residues. The only DNA kept is the CDR3, 42 bases in frame from the first base. V loses 3 bases of germline sequence and J loses 4 bases, and the interval between the two ends is 10 bases. The CDR1 and CDR2 encoded by the germline V gene are SGHTA and FQGNSA. Concerning this clone itself: No antigen is known for it. Within one base of it there is no much larger clone, and no base qualities were kept.

The sequenced material came from peripheral blood. The clonotype comes from a woman of 80 years or more with acute or convalescent COVID-19. Recombination connected TRBV7-2 to TRBJ2-1; no D gene is confidently identified. The DNA reads TGTGCCAGCAGCTTGCAGGTTAGTTACAATGAGCAGTTCTTC. This translates into CASSLQVSYNEQFF.